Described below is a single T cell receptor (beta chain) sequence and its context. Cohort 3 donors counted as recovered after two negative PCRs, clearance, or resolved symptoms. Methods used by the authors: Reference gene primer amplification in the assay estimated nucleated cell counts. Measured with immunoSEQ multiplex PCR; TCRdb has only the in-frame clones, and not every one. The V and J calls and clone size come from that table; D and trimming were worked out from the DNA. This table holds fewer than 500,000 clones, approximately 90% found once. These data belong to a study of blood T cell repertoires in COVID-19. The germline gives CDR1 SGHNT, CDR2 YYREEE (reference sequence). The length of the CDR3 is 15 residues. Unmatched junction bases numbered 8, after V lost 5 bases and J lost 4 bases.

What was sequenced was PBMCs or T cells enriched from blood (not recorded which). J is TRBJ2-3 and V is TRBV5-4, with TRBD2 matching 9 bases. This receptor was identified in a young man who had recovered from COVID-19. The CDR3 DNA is TGTGCCAGCAGGCTTGGCGGGAGGGCGGCAGATACGCAGTATTTT. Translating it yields CASRLGGRAADTQYF. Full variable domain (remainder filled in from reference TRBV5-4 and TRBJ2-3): ETGVTQSPTHLIKTRGQQVTLRCSSQSGHNTVSWYQQALGQGPQFIFQYYREEENGRGNFPPRFSGLQFPNYSSELNVNALELDDSALYLCASRLGGRAADTQYFGPGTRLTVL.